The rows below give T cell receptor beta chains drawn from one sample of a study of T cell responses to AZD1222 COVID-19 vaccine. TCRdb's copy holds only in-frame clones and misses some; the assay was immunoSEQ multiplex PCR. The sample has about 83,000 clones, around nine tenths seen once. Sequenced here: peripheral blood, sampled on day 0 of MenACWY control vaccination. The receptors were gathered from an adult in good health. CDR3s include the opening cysteine and the closing phenylalanine or tryptophan.

TRBV2,TRBJ2-7,15,CASNALMTGPYEQYF
TRBV28,TRBJ2-1,11,CASSNPREQFF
TRBV10-2,TRBJ2-5,13,CASTPRSAETQYF
TRBV7-2,TRBJ2-1,15,CASSLDRESGNEQFF
TRBV3-1/TRBV3-2,TRBJ1-6,18,CASSQGPPRDNSHSPLHF
TRBV6-2/TRBV6-3,TRBJ1-5,18,CASSYPRQGVSSNQPQHF
TRBV2,TRBJ1-2,12,CASLRTNYGYTF
TRBV5-6,TRBJ1-1,13,CASSLVVGTEAFF
TRBV10-3,TRBJ2-3,16,CAISESTPLTGLTQYF
TRBV7-2,TRBJ2-1,18,CASSLVRGLPSNYNEQFF
TRBV29-1,TRBJ2-7,14,CSVERGLAGAEQYF
TRBV20-1,TRBJ1-2,13,CSASQGANYGYTF
TRBV10-1,TRBJ2-3,17,CASSEALAGGPSDTQYF
TRBV28,TRBJ1-4,14,CASSWEGIGEKLFF
TRBV7-6,TRBJ1-4,15,CASSLGQGNFEKLFF
TRBV19,TRBJ2-1,16,CASSTISGYNRDEQFF
TRBV18,TRBJ2-2,14,CASSESEGTGELFF
TRBV24-1,TRBJ1-5,15,CATSETGLSNQPQHF
TRBV2,TRBJ2-7,11,CASRPLYEQYF
TRBV30,TRBJ2-6,18,CAWSLLSGHHSGANVLTF
TRBV9,TRBJ1-1,14,CASNAGNMNTEAFF
TRBV7-8,TRBJ2-4,18,CASSLEGRRDGSKNIQYF
TRBV30,TRBJ2-1,14,CAWRFRGYGDEQFF
TRBV7-2,TRBJ1-1,15,CASSLRIGLNTEAFF
TRBV30,TRBJ1-5,16,CAWSARDRGFGQPQHF
TRBV28,TRBJ1-5,14,CASSPVSGSQPQHF
TRBV9,TRBJ2-7,13,CASSAQGAYEQYF
TRBV19,TRBJ1-1,14,CASSIPGQITEAFF
TRBV11-2,TRBJ2-6,16,CASSFELLSGANVLTF
TRBV11-3,TRBJ2-5,13,CASSLGYEETQYF
TRBV18,TRBJ2-3,14,CASSQGFEADTQYF
TRBV19,TRBJ2-1,14,CASAPTAGVYEQFF
TRBV10-3,TRBJ1-5,19,CATSNSGTGVVESNQPQHF
TRBV28,TRBJ1-1,12,CASDRGGSEAFF